A single T cell receptor beta chain is shown here with its context. Per the original methods: Estimates of nucleated cell counts were drawn from the amplification of reference gene primers. Sequencing used immunoSEQ multiplex PCR; TCRdb keeps in-frame clones, though not all of them. The DNA gave D and trimming, while V, J and clone size come from that table. The sample lists some 170,000 clones; roughly 90% were seen once. The source of the sample is a study of blood T cell repertoires in COVID-19. At the level of the study: The origin of the acute and convalescent COVID-19 samples was the United States, Italy and Spain. From T cells, B-cell-depleted T cells, or PBMCs came the material, which was cDNA or gDNA.

Trimming removed 8 bases at V and 1 base at J, with 9 bases between. The CDR3 spans 13 residues. CDR1 and CDR2 (germline): SNHLY, FYNNEI. The specimen sequenced was peripheral blood. This receptor was taken from a woman in her fifties or sixties with acute or convalescent COVID-19. V is TRBV2 and J is TRBJ1-5; a possible D gene is TRBD1 (6 bases). The CDR3, as DNA: TGTGCCAGCTTAGGGACAAGCAATCAGCCCCAGCATTTT. Protein: CASLGTSNQPQHF.